The 14 T cell receptor beta chains in this list originate from one sample, sequenced in a study of beta chain features in type 1 diabetes. Study conclusions and caveats: TCRB CDR3s from Type 1 diabetes patients were moderately but significantly shorter in all four CD4+ subsets.

The investigators reverse transcribed all of the isolated RNA, so they sequenced expressed TCRB transcripts. Assay: immunoSEQ multiplex PCR; the TCRdb copy retains only in-frame clones and omits some. Here the sample spans roughly 51,000 clones, roughly 52% being singletons. These receptors are not linked to any known antigen. The sample consisted of Tregs from blood. The receptors originated from a woman in her thirties or forties with type 1 diabetes.

This sequence joins TRBV30 and TRBJ2-5, with 8 nucleotides matching TRBD1. Germline CDR1 and CDR2: GTSNPN and SVGIG (reference sequence). The CDR3 runs 15 residues. V shed 3 bases, J shed 7 bases, and the junction held 13 bases outside the gene matches. The CDR3 loop reads CAWSIPWTGMRTQYF. CDR3 coding DNA: TGTGCCTGGAGCATCCCCTGGACAGGGATGAGGACCCAGTACTTC.

The chain carries TRBV7-2 and TRBJ1-2; D call uncertain. V lost 1 base and J lost 2, with 11 bases in between. This CDR3 region has 15 residues. Germline V gene data show CDR1 as SGHTA and CDR2 as FQGNSA. The CDR3 region is CASSLEGGRNYGYTF. The CDR3 coding sequence is TGTGCCAGCAGCTTAGAGGGAGGCCGCAACTATGGCTACACCTTC.

This chain joins TRBV4-3 and TRBJ2-2, with 9 positions matching TRBD1. V lost 4 bases, J lost 6 bases, and 6 bases stayed unmatched. The CDR3 runs to 15 residues. Germline V gene sequence: CDR1 LGHNA, CDR2 YSLEER. CDR3 amino acids: CASSPSTGGAGELFF. The CDR3 nucleotides are TGCGCCAGCAGCCCATCGACAGGGGGAGCCGGGGAGCTGTTTTTT.

This chain links TRBV7-2 with TRBJ2-3; 8 bases are a match to TRBD2. The junction had 9 bases not matched to a gene; V was cut back by 5 bases and J by 5 bases. The CDR3 is made up of 15 amino acids. Germline V gives CDR1 SGHTA, CDR2 FQGNSA. The DNA of the CDR3 is TGTGCCAGCAGCCGGGACGGGGGGGAGGGAGATACGCAGTATTTT. Translated, it gives CASSRDGGEGDTQYF.

The chain joins TRBV18 to TRBJ2-1, with a possible D match to TRBD2 (7 bases). The CDR3 is 13 amino acids. The V and J ends lost 2 bases and 10 bases respectively, with 12 bases between them. CDR1 is KGHSH and CDR2 is LQKENI in the germline V gene. The CDR3 DNA is TGTGCCAGCTCACCAGGGGGGGCTGGGGAGCAGTTCTTC. Its protein product is CASSPGGAGEQFF.

The chain uses TRBV7-2 and TRBJ2-1; D call uncertain. CDR3 length: 13 amino acids. The germline CDR1 and CDR2 sequences are SGHTA and FQGNSA. V was pared by 4 bases and J by 10 bases, with 14 bases between. The CDR3 region is CASSYDRSEEQFF. In nucleotides, the CDR3 is TGTGCCAGCAGCTATGACCGTTCGGAGGAGCAGTTCTTC.

This clone was detected only a few times. This rearrangement joins TRBV5-6 to TRBJ2-1; maybe TRBD2 (5 bases). The CDR3 is made up of 15 amino acids. The ends were cut back, 0 bases at V and 6 bases at J, with 13 bases in the middle. CDR1 SGHDT and CDR2 YYEEEE come from the germline V gene. CDR3 loop: CASSLAAGLANEQFF. CDR3 nucleotide sequence: TGTGCCAGCAGCTTGGCCGCAGGACTCGCCAATGAGCAGTTCTTC.

CDR3 in amino acids: CAAGSREKLFF. The CDR3 coding sequence is TGTGCCGCGGGGTCCAGAGAAAAACTGTTTTTT. The chain is built from TRBV6-5 and TRBJ1-4, with D unclear. The V gene lost 11 bases and the J gene lost 8 bases, with 12 bases spanning the gap. Germline-derived CDR1 and CDR2 are MNHEY and SVGAGI. This CDR3 spans 11 amino acids.

V gene TRBV28 combines with J gene TRBJ2-1; 12 bases are shared with TRBD2. V trimming: 1 base; J trimming: 7 bases; junction bases outside the gene matches: 8. Germline V lookup: CDR1 MDHEN, CDR2 SYDVKM. This CDR3 is built from 17 residues. The CDR3 sequence is CASSLFLLAGGRNEQFF. CDR3 DNA: TGTGCCAGCAGTTTATTCCTACTAGCGGGAGGCAGGAATGAGCAGTTCTTC.

This clone occurred a few times. The CDR3 DNA reads TGTGCCAGCAGCCCCTTGGCGGAGTCGAACACCGGGGAGCTGTTTTTT. Its translation: CASSPLAESNTGELFF. V and J are TRBV4-2 and TRBJ2-2; D remains ambiguous. Germline assignment: CDR1 LGHNA and CDR2 YNFKEQ. The CDR3 runs to 16 residues. V gave up 4 bases and J gave up 0 bases, with 12 bases separating them.

The chain is built from TRBV18 and TRBJ1-5, with D possibly TRBD1 on 5 matching bases. CDR3 length equals 13 residues. From germline, CDR1 is KGHSH and CDR2 LQKENI. V gave up 4 bases and J gave up 6 bases, with 10 bases separating them. The CDR3 coding sequence is TGTGCCAGCTCACGGACATCTAGTCAGCCCCAGCATTTT. This sequence encodes CASSRTSSQPQHF.

The V gene is TRBV29-1, the J gene TRBJ1-2; D call uncertain. Deletions cut 4 bases from V and 8 bases from J, with 11 bases between. From germline, CDR1 is SQVTM and CDR2 ANQGSEA. CDR3 length equals 11 residues. The CDR3 here is CSVGGGGGYTF. The CDR3 nucleotides read TGCAGCGTTGGGGGAGGTGGAGGCTACACCTTC.

The chain joins TRBV2 to TRBJ2-5; TRBD1 matches 8 bases. The trim removed 4 bases at V and 5 bases at J, leaving 3 bases unmatched. CDR1 is SNHLY, CDR2 FYNNEI, per germline. There are 13 residues in the CDR3. The DNA of the CDR3 is TGTGCCAGCAGTGGGACAGGGCTCGAGACCCAGTACTTC. Residues: CASSGTGLETQYF. The full variable domain, completed using reference TRBV2 and TRBJ2-5, is EPEVTQTPSHQVTQMGQEVILRCVPISNHLYFYWYRQILGQKVEFLVSFYNNEISEKSEIFDDQFSVERPDGSNFTLKIRSTKLEDSAMYFCASSGTGLETQYFGPGTRLLVL.

The chain recombines TRBV10-2 with TRBJ2-3; a weak D match, TRBD1 (5 bases). V was shortened by 6 bases and J by 2 bases, with 15 bases between the two germline ends. CDR1 is WSHSY, CDR2 SAAADI, per germline. The CDR3 contains 15 residues. The CDR3 region is CASRGNQGYTDTQYF. CDR3 nucleotide sequence: TGCGCCAGCAGAGGGAACCAGGGATACACAGATACGCAGTATTTT.